Following are 21 T cell receptor beta chains from one sample sequenced in a study of tumor and adjacent non-tumor tissue in lung cancer. No cell sorting was done before RNA was extracted from the tissue. This non-tumor lung sample came from over 3 cm beyond the tumor edge. A modified ARM-PCR protocol with three rounds of nested PCR amplified TCRbeta. Each CDR3 protein gets one entry after TCRdb re-called the multiplex PCR reads with MiXCR. The table lists about 100,000 distinct CDR3 sequences, about 62% of them singletons, with approximately 18% in the top ten. The sample was distant non-tumor lung tissue. These receptor sequences come from a man aged 25 to 45 with non-small cell lung cancer.

This clonotype was seen repeatedly, ten times or more. The rearrangement joins TRBV4-2 to TRBJ2-1; TRBD2 matches 11 bases. Germline V gene lookup returns CDR1 LGHNA and CDR2 YNFKEQ. The CDR3 covers 16 residues. The V and J ends lost 2 bases and 4 bases, in that order; junction bases with no gene match: 4. DNA for the CDR3: TGTGCCAGCAGCCAATTAGCGGGGGGGCGATACAATGAGCAGTTCTTC. Translation: CASSQLAGGRYNEQFF.

This clonotype has a count of ten or more. This chain links TRBV6-5 with TRBJ1-1; D call uncertain. The CDR3 has 15 residues. The germline V gene has CDR1 MNHEY and CDR2 SVGAGI. Trimming removed 7 bases from V and 2 bases from J, with 17 bases in between. The CDR3 sequence is CASKRSMGLNTEAFF. The CDR3, as DNA: TGTGCCAGCAAAAGGTCCATGGGCCTTAACACTGAAGCTTTCTTT.

This clonotype was seen at least ten times. The chain carries TRBV6-2 or TRBV6-3 and TRBJ2-5; tentatively, D is TRBD1 (5 bases). The V end was cut by 4 bases, the J end by 5 bases, with 20 bases between. In germline, CDR1 is MNHEY, CDR2 SVGEGT. This CDR3 comprises 16 residues. The CDR3 sequence: CASSSPTREPGETQYF. The CDR3 DNA reads as TGTGCCAGCAGTTCTCCGACCAGGGAACCCGGGGAGACCCAGTACTTC.

About this clonotype: One end of the junction is discordant with germline, which a read error may explain. This rearrangement joins TRBV11-2 to TRBJ2-5, with D unresolved. The germline V gene encodes CDR1 SGHAT and CDR2 FQNNGV. This CDR3 is 12 amino acids long. The CDR3 bases are TGCGCCAGCAGGTTATACCAAGAGACCCAGTACTTC. This translates into CASRLYQETQYF.

This clonotype has a count of ten or more. V is TRBV20-1 and J is TRBJ2-7; 14 bases align to TRBD2. V shed 6 bases, J shed 1 base, and the junction held 8 bases outside the gene matches. From germline, CDR1 is DFQATT and CDR2 SNEGSKA (reference sequence). The CDR3 is made up of 16 amino acids. CDR3 coding DNA: TGCAGTGCCCTCCGGACTAGCGGGGGGTTTTCCTACGAGCAGTACTTC. Translated: CSALRTSGGFSYEQYF.

A word on this clonotype: A much more abundant neighbour one base away suggests this may be a read error. This rearrangement joins TRBV20-1 to TRBJ2-1; TRBD2 agrees at 9 bases. Losses at the gene ends were 5 bases for V and 5 bases for J; bases not matched to a gene: 10. This CDR3 contains 15 residues. Germline CDR1 DFQATT, CDR2 SNEGSKA (reference sequence). CDR3 region: CSAGSPSGANNEQFF. CDR3 DNA sequence: TGCAGTGCTGGATCGCCTAGCGGGGCCAACAATGAGCAGTTCTTC.

In regard to this clonotype: Mismatch with germline at one junction end may stem from a read error. The chain recombines TRBV11-2 with TRBJ2-1, with unresolved D. The CDR3 has 15 amino acids. In germline, CDR1 is SGHAT, CDR2 FQNNGV. For the CDR3, the DNA is TGTACCAGCAGCCCGCACCCCCATACGTACTATGAGCAGTTCTTC. Encoded protein: CTSSPHPHTYYEQFF.

This chain connects TRBV12-5 to TRBJ2-7; 8 bases fit TRBD1. V was pared by 4 bases and J by 8 bases, with 10 bases of the junction left unmatched. The CDR3 is 14 residues long. The germline CDR1 and CDR2 sequences are LGHNT and FRNRAP. The CDR3 DNA reads TGTGCTAGTGGTTCGGTCCCACAGGGGGACCAGCAGTACTTC. Protein product: CASGSVPQGDQQYF.

This clonotype was recorded at least ten times. The genes are TRBV20-1 and TRBJ1-2, with TRBD1 matching over 12 bases. The CDR3 has 16 amino acids. The germline V gene has CDR1 DFQATT and CDR2 SNEGSKA (reference sequence). V was clipped by 1 base and J by 6 bases; unmatched bases: 9. The chain's CDR3 is CSARGRDRGREDGYTF. The CDR3 region has the DNA TGCAGTGCTAGAGGCCGGGACAGGGGGCGGGAGGATGGCTACACCTTC.

Comment on this clonotype: At one end the junction does not follow the germline gene, possibly because of a read error. The chain is built from TRBV20-1 and TRBJ2-3, with a possible D match to TRBD2 (6 bases). Per germline, CDR1 DFQATT and CDR2 SNEGSKA (reference sequence). The CDR3 has 12 residues. CDR3 nucleotide sequence: TGCAGTGCGGCTAGGAGGGTAGATACGCAGTTTTTT. Protein product: CSAARRVDTQFF.

Of note for this clonotype: At one of its ends the junction is not consistent with the germline gene, which may arise from a read error. The chain uses TRBV12-3 or TRBV12-4 and TRBJ1-1; D gene uncertain. The CDR3 is 15 residues long. In DNA, the CDR3 is TGTGCCAGCAGTTTTGTTAAGGCAGGTAGCACTGAAGTTTTCTTT. It is translated as CASSFVKAGSTEVFF.

V is TRBV9 and J is TRBJ2-7; D not certain. This CDR3 spans 15 amino acids. In germline, CDR1 is SGDLS, CDR2 YYNGEE. Trimming took off 4 bases at V and 0 bases at J, with 14 bases between the two ends. The CDR3 is CASSPDNASSYEQYF. The CDR3 nucleotides are TGTGCCAGCAGCCCCGACAACGCCAGCTCCTACGAGCAGTACTTC.

Concerning this clonotype: At one end the junction does not follow the germline gene, possibly because of a read error. The chain links TRBV20-1 to TRBJ1-5, with D possibly TRBD1 on 6 matching bases. The assigned J gene may be wrong: the sequence end matches TRBJ2-3 better. The CDR3 loop spans 15 amino acids. CDR1 is DFQATT and CDR2 is SNEGSKA in the germline V gene (reference sequence). This chain's CDR3 is CIASRADSPTGPQYF. The DNA of the CDR3 is TGCATTGCTTCCCGAGCGGACAGCCCAACGGGGCCCCAGTATTTT.

V gene TRBV4-1 combines with J gene TRBJ2-1; 7 bases line up with TRBD2. J was trimmed by 4 bases and V by 8 bases; bases with no gene match: 14. CDR3 length equals 16 residues. Per the germline V gene, CDR1 is MGHRA and CDR2 is YSYEKL. The CDR3 DNA is TGCGCCAGCGGCCGCCCGCGGGAGCTGAGTTACAATGAGCAGTTCTTC. It codes for CASGRPRELSYNEQFF.

Remarks on this clonotype: This CDR3 fails to terminate in the conserved phenylalanine or tryptophan, so it likely reflects a read error. This chain uses TRBV11-2 with TRBJ2-7; a weak D match, TRBD2 (7 bases). The CDR3 consists of 15 residues. CDR1 is SGHAT and CDR2 is FQNNGV in the germline V gene. The chain's CDR3 is CARSLGGGETYEQYY. The CDR3 region has the DNA TGTGCCAGGAGCTTAGGGGGGGGTGAAACCTACGAGCAGTACTAC.

A few counts support this clonotype. The chain has TRBV20-1 and TRBJ2-7; D gene uncertain. The V end lost 6 bases, the J end lost 4 bases, and 10 bases lay between the germline ends. Looked up from germline, CDR1 is DFQATT and CDR2 is SNEGSKA (reference sequence). There are 11 residues in the CDR3. CDR3 sequence reads: CSAGDEYEQYF. The CDR3 DNA reads as TGCAGTGCCGGAGATGAGTACGAGCAGTACTTC.

In regard to this clonotype: This may stem from a read error, because a much larger clone lies one nucleotide away. This chain connects TRBV5-5 to TRBJ2-7; D possibly uses TRBD1 or TRBD2 (5 bases each). Germline loops: CDR1 SGHKS, CDR2 YYEKEE (reference sequence). The CDR3 runs to 14 residues. The CDR3 DNA follows: TGTGCCAGCAACTTGGGACCCTCGGGGAACGAGCAGTACTTC. It translates to CASNLGPSGNEQYF.

The table lists this clonotype with many counts. V and J are TRBV11-2 and TRBJ2-1; either TRBD1 or TRBD2 may fit D (5 bases each). Germline CDR1 reads SGHAT; CDR2 reads FQNNGV. CDR3 length: 15 amino acids. V was trimmed by 5 bases and J by 3 bases, leaving 14 bases between them. The CDR3 coding sequence is TGTGCCAGCAGCCGACGGTCGGGGCTCTACAATGAGCAGTTCTTC. Encoded protein: CASSRRSGLYNEQFF. Combining the CDR3 with reference TRBV11-2 and TRBJ2-1 gives the whole variable domain EAGVAQSPRYKIIEKRQSVAFWCNPISGHATLYWYQQILGQGPKLLIQFQNNGVVDDSQLPKDRFSAERLKGVDSTLKIQPAKLEDSAVYLCASSRRSGLYNEQFFGPGTRLTVL.

This clonotype was seen a few times. This may arise from a read error, as a much more abundant clone is one base away. The chain carries TRBV6-2 or TRBV6-3 and TRBJ2-5; TRBD2 is a possible D gene (6 bases). Germline V gene sequence: CDR1 MNHEY, CDR2 SVGEGT. The CDR3 sequence is 16 residues long. This CDR3 is CASSYSPLALQGTQYF. CDR3 in DNA: TGTGCCAGCAGTTACTCTCCGCTAGCGCTCCAAGGGACCCAGTACTTC.

This chain connects TRBV11-2 to TRBJ1-1, with a weak D call TRBD1 (5 bases). The CDR3 contains 12 residues. Trimming stripped 5 bases from V and 7 bases from J, with 11 bases between. Germline V CDR1 and CDR2: SGHAT, FQNNGV. The CDR3 nucleotides are TGTGCCAGCAGCGTCGACAGAAGTGAAGCTTTCTTT. Protein: CASSVDRSEAFF.

Comment on this clonotype: One end of the junction is discordant with germline, which a read error may explain. This rearrangement joins TRBV6-5 to TRBJ2-7, with a possible D match to TRBD1 (6 bases). This CDR3 is 14 amino acids long. Germline lookup yields CDR1 MNHEY and CDR2 SVGAGI. The CDR3 loop reads CASSRTANYNEQYF. The CDR3 DNA sequence: TGCGCCAGCAGTAGGACAGCTAACTACAACGAACAGTACTTC.